Each of the 20 T cell receptor beta chains below was sequenced from the same sample in a study of blood T cell repertoires in COVID-19 (dated by TCRdb to the early 2020s). Libraries were built with the immunoSEQ multiplex PCR assay. TCRdb retrieved this table from immuneACCESS and kept in-frame rearrangements only. Not all clones are present; in checked studies, unresolved V genes account for under half, and no reason is known for the remainder. Counted in this sample were 150,000 or so clones; over 85% of them appeared once. The ten largest clones capture 1.5% to 2.5% of the sample. The sample taken for sequencing was peripheral blood. These receptors originate from a woman aged 60 to 75 with COVID-19, enrolled during active disease.

This chain uses TRBV7-3 with TRBJ2-7, with TRBD1 identical over 10 bases. Germline CDR1 SGHTA, CDR2 FQGTGA. The CDR3 has 17 residues. After removal of 6 bases from V and 1 base from J, the junction contained 12 bases not matched to a gene. This CDR3 reads CASRTSPPDRGSYEQYF. The CDR3 DNA reads TGTGCCAGCAGGACTAGCCCTCCGGACAGGGGGTCCTACGAGCAGTACTTC. The full variable domain, with the rest looked up from reference TRBV7-3 and TRBJ2-7, is GAGVSQTPSNKVTEKGKYVELRCDPISGHTALYWYRQSLGQGPEFLIYFQGTGAADDSGLPNDRFFAVRPEGSVSTLKIQRTERGDSAVYLCASRTSPPDRGSYEQYFGPGTRLTVT.

This clone has a handful of counts. The chain links TRBV5-1 to TRBJ1-6, with D possibly TRBD1 on 6 matching bases. The germline CDR1 and CDR2 sequences are SGHRS and YFSETQ. V was trimmed by 0 bases and J by 10 bases, leaving 20 bases between them. The CDR3 is 17 residues long. The CDR3 DNA sequence: TGCGCCAGCAGCTTGGTTTCCTCGGGGGGGCCTGAATCACCCCTCCACTTT. Translating it yields CASSLVSSGGPESPLHF.

V gene TRBV19 combines with J gene TRBJ1-6; 8 bases line up with TRBD1. V lost 1 base to trimming and J lost 0 bases; unmatched junction nucleotides: 5. The CDR3 runs 18 residues. The germline V gene has CDR1 LNHDA and CDR2 SQIVND (reference sequence). The CDR3 spells CASSIGRDRSSYNSPLHF. The CDR3 DNA reads as TGTGCCAGTAGTATAGGCCGGGACAGGAGCTCCTATAATTCACCCCTCCACTTT.

The chain uses TRBV7-6 and TRBJ2-3; TRBD2 matches 9 bases. The CDR3 is made up of 17 amino acids. Germline V gives CDR1 SGHVS, CDR2 FNYEAQ. With V trimmed by 0 bases and J by 3 bases, 7 bases remained unmatched. Here the CDR3 DNA reads TGTGCCAGCAGCTTAGCGCTCCGGGGACTAGCAACAGATACGCAGTATTTT. Its protein is CASSLALRGLATDTQYF.

This rearrangement joins TRBV6-5 to TRBJ2-5; 7 bases align to TRBD1. The trim removed 8 bases at V and 3 bases at J, leaving 3 bases unmatched. This CDR3 has 12 amino acids. CDR1 MNHEY and CDR2 SVGAGI come from the germline V gene. CDR3 DNA: TGTGCCAGCCTCGGGACAGAAGAGACCCAGTACTTC. The encoded protein is CASLGTEETQYF.

V gene TRBV7-2 combines with J gene TRBJ1-4, with D perhaps matching TRBD1 (5 bases). Germline V gene sequence: CDR1 SGHTA, CDR2 FQGNSA. V lost 8 bases and J lost 0, with 10 bases in between. This CDR3 has 14 residues. CDR3 DNA: TGTGCCAGCGGGTCGGGGGCAACTAATGAAAAACTGTTTTTT. Encoded protein: CASGSGATNEKLFF. Complete variable domain (other parts from reference TRBV7-2 and TRBJ1-4): GAGVSQSPSNKVTEKGKDVELRCDPISGHTALYWYRQSLGQGLEFLIYFQGNSAPDKSGLPSDRFSAERTGGSVSTLTIQRTQQEDSAVYLCASGSGATNEKLFFGSGTQLSVL.

This clone was observed once. The V call is TRBV10-3, the J call TRBJ2-3; 7 bases align to TRBD1. Trimming took 6 bases from V and 2 from J; bases not matched to a gene: 8. The CDR3 is 15 residues long. Germline values: CDR1 ENHRY, CDR2 SYGVKD. The CDR3 sequence: CAISESGQTTDTQYF. For the CDR3, the DNA is TGTGCCATCAGCGAATCGGGACAGACCACAGATACGCAGTATTTT.

This clone was seen once. The chain carries TRBV6-5 and TRBJ1-4; D is undetermined. The germline CDR1 and CDR2 sequences are MNHEY and SVGAGI. Trimming removed 7 bases at V and 5 bases at J, with 11 bases between. The CDR3 runs to 13 residues. The CDR3 bases are TGTGCCAGCACTCGACAATGGAATGAAAAACTGTTTTTT. Translating gives CASTRQWNEKLFF.

V gene TRBV6-5 combines with J gene TRBJ1-1; D gene ambiguous. The germline V gene has CDR1 MNHEY and CDR2 SVGAGI. This CDR3 region has 11 residues. Trimming took off 2 bases at V and 7 bases at J, with 5 bases between the two ends. The CDR3 DNA reads as TGTGCCAGCAGTTACCGGGGTGAAGCTTTCTTT. Translation gives CASSYRGEAFF.

The chain uses TRBV2 and TRBJ1-1; no clear D gene. The CDR3 is made up of 12 amino acids. The V gene's germline CDR1 is SNHLY and CDR2 FYNNEI. V gave up 6 bases and J gave up 3 bases, with 8 bases separating them. The CDR3 region is CASRPGYTEAFF. The CDR3, as DNA: TGTGCCAGCAGGCCGGGTTACACTGAAGCTTTCTTT.

The V and J genes are TRBV20-1 and TRBJ1-2, with 9 bases identical to TRBD1. Trimming removed 3 bases from V and 4 bases from J; junction bases left unmatched: 6. From germline, CDR1 is DFQATT and CDR2 SNEGSKA (reference sequence). This CDR3 contains 14 residues. The CDR3 bases are TGCAGTGCTAGTCCGGGACAGGGTGCCTATGGCTACACCTTC. Translating gives CSASPGQGAYGYTF.

This chain uses TRBV19 with TRBJ2-6; no definite D call. Germline CDR1 reads LNHDA; CDR2 reads SQIVND (reference sequence). This CDR3 contains 16 residues. The V end was cut by 5 bases, the J end by 0 bases, with 11 bases between. The CDR3 protein is CASSFSRSSGANVLTF. The CDR3 region has the DNA TGTGCCAGTAGTTTTTCTAGGTCCTCTGGGGCCAACGTCCTGACTTTC.

The V and J genes are TRBV5-4 and TRBJ2-1; perhaps TRBD2 as D (6 bases). CDR1 and CDR2 (germline): SGHNT, YYREEE (reference sequence). This CDR3 is built from 12 residues. V was pared by 4 bases and J by 8 bases, with 10 bases between. The CDR3, as DNA: TGTGCCAGCAGCCACTCGGGGGATGAGCAGTTCTTC. It codes for CASSHSGDEQFF.

This rearrangement joins TRBV4-1 to TRBJ1-6; 8 nucleotides align to TRBD1. V trimming: 0 bases; J trimming: 6 bases; junction bases outside the gene matches: 7. The CDR3 length is 17 residues. Germline V gene lookup returns CDR1 MGHRA and CDR2 YSYEKL. Here the CDR3 DNA reads TGCGCCAGCAGCCAAGAAGTGACCGGGACAGGTAATTCACCCCTCCACTTT. Translation gives CASSQEVTGTGNSPLHF.

The chain uses TRBV9 and TRBJ2-3; D might be TRBD1 (5 bases). Germline CDR1 is SGDLS and CDR2 is YYNGEE. CDR3 length: 14 amino acids. V gave up 0 bases and J gave up 5 bases, with 10 bases separating them. The chain's CDR3 is CASSVEGVGDTQYF. The CDR3 DNA follows: TGTGCCAGCAGCGTAGAAGGGGTAGGAGATACGCAGTATTTT. Combining the CDR3 with reference TRBV9 and TRBJ2-3 gives the whole variable domain DSGVTQTPKHLITATGQRVTLRCSPRSGDLSVYWYQQSLDQGLQFLIQYYNGEERAKGNILERFSAQQFPDLHSELNLSSLELGDSALYFCASSVEGVGDTQYFGPGTRLTVL.

The chain recombines TRBV6-5 with TRBJ1-4; maybe TRBD1 (5 bases). The CDR3 has 15 residues. Germline assignment: CDR1 MNHEY and CDR2 SVGAGI. With 2 bases removed from V and 9 bases from J, the gap between germline ends came to 16 bases. CDR3 sequence reads: CASSYGGVMGQKLFF. Here the CDR3 DNA reads TGTGCCAGCAGTTACGGCGGGGTGATGGGACAAAAACTGTTTTTT.

V and J are TRBV7-2 and TRBJ1-1; no clear D. This CDR3 has 13 residues. V was shortened by 2 bases and J by 1 base, with 5 bases between the two germline ends. CDR1 is SGHTA, CDR2 FQGNSA, per germline. CDR3 in DNA: TGTGCCAGCAGCTTACTAACGAACACTGAAGCTTTCTTT. Protein: CASSLLTNTEAFF.

V and J are TRBV21-1 and TRBJ1-5; the table's D gene call, TRBD1, was not cross checked with the DNA. TRBV21-1 is a pseudogene locus. The CDR3 spans 16 residues. CDR3 sequence: CASSNSPVQGNQPQHF. As DNA, the CDR3 is TGTGCCAGCAGCAATTCCCCGGTCCAGGGGAACCAGCCCCAGCATTTT.

The J gene is TRBJ1-2, the V gene TRBV7-8; 8 nucleotides match TRBD1. The junction had 9 bases not matched to a gene; V was cut back by 4 bases and J by 8 bases. Germline V gene sequence: CDR1 SGHVS, CDR2 FQNEAQ. The CDR3 runs to 14 residues. The CDR3: CASSSDRVGLGYTF. The CDR3 DNA reads as TGTGCCAGCAGCTCGGACAGGGTGGGATTAGGCTACACCTTC.

The rearrangement uses TRBV5-4 and TRBJ2-3; 11 nucleotides match TRBD2. The CDR3 is 16 residues long. CDR1 SGHNT and CDR2 YYREEE come from the germline V gene (reference sequence). V was clipped by 2 bases and J by 4 bases; unmatched bases: 6. The CDR3 spells CASSLDLAGGSDTQYF. DNA of the CDR3: TGTGCCAGCAGCTTAGACCTAGCGGGGGGATCAGATACGCAGTATTTT.